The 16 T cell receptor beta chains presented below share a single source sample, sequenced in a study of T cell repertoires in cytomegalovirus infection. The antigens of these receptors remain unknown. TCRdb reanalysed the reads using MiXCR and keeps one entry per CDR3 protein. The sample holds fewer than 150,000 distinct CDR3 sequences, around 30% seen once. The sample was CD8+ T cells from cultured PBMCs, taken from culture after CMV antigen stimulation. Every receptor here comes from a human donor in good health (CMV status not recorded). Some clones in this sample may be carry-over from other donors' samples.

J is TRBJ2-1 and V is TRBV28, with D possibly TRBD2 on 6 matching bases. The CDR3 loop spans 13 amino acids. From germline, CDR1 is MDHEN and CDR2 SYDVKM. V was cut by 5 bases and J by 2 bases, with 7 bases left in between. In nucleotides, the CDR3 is TGTGCCAGCAGTGGACTAACCTACAATGAGCAGTTCTTC. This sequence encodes CASSGLTYNEQFF. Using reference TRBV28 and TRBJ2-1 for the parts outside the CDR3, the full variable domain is DVKVTQSSRYLVKRTGEKVFLECVQDMDHENMFWYRQDPGLGLRLIYFSYDVKMKEKGDIPEGYSVSREKKERFSLILESASTNQTSMYLCASSGLTYNEQFFGPGTRLTVL.

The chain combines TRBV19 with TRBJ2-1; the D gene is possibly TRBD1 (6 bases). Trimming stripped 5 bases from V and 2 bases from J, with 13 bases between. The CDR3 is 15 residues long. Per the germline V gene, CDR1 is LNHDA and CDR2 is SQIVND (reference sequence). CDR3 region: CASSLSGTPYNEQFF. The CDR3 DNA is TGTGCCAGTAGTCTCTCCGGGACACCCTACAATGAGCAGTTCTTC.

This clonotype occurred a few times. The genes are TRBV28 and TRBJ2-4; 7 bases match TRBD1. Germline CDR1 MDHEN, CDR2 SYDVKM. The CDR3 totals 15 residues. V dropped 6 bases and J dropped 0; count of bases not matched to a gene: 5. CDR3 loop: CASSRGQLAKNIQYF. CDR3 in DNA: TGTGCCAGCAGCCGGGGACAGTTAGCCAAAAACATTCAGTACTTC.

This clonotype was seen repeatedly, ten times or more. The CDR3 is CASSLNRGPDEQYF. The CDR3 region has the DNA TGTGCCAGCAGCTTGAACAGGGGGCCAGACGAGCAGTACTTC. J is TRBJ2-7 and V is TRBV5-4, with 9 bases fitting TRBD1. V lost 1 base to trimming and J lost 5 bases; unmatched junction nucleotides: 4. The CDR3 contains 14 residues. Germline CDR1 SGHNT, CDR2 YYREEE (reference sequence).

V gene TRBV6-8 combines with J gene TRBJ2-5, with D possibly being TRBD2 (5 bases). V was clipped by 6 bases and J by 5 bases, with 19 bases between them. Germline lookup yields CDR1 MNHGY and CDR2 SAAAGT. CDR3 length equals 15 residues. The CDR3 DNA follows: TGTGCCAGCAGCCACCCCGGCCGGGGTGACGAGACCCAGTACTTC. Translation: CASSHPGRGDETQYF.

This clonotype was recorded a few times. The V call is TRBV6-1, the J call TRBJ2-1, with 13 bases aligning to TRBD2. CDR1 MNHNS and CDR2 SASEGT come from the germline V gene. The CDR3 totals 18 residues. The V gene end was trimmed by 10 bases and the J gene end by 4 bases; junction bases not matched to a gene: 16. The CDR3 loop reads CAIPGLAGEGRGYNEQFF. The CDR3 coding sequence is TGTGCCATCCCTGGACTAGCGGGGGAGGGCCGGGGGTACAATGAGCAGTTCTTC.

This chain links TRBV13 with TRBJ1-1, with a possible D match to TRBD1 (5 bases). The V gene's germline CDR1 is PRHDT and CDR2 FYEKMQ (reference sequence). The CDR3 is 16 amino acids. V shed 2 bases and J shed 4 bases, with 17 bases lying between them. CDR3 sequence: CASSLRFESRGTEAFF. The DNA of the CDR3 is TGTGCCAGCAGCTTACGTTTTGAGAGTAGGGGCACTGAAGCTTTCTTT.

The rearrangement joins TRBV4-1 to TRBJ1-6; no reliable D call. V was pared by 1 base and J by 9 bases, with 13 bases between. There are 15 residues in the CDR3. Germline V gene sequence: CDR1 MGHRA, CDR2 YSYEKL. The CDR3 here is CASSQVWHGFSPLHF. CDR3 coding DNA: TGCGCCAGCAGCCAAGTTTGGCACGGGTTTTCACCCCTCCACTTT.

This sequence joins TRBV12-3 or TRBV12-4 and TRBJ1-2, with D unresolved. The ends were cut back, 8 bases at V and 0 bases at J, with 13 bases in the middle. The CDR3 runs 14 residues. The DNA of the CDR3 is TGTGCCAGCTCAGGTGTCCGCTCTAACTATGGCTACACCTTC. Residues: CASSGVRSNYGYTF.

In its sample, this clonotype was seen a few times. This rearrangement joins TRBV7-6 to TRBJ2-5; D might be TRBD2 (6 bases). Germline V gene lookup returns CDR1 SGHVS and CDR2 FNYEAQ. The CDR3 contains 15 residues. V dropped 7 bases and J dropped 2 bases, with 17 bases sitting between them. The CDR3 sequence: CASTLGGLAQETQYF. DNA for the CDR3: TGTGCCAGCACCCTAGGCGGGCTAGCGCAAGAGACCCAGTACTTC. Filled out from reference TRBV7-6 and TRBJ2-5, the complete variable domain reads GAGVSQSPRYKVTKRGQDVALRCDPISGHVSLYWYRQALGQGPEFLTYFNYEAQQDKSGLPNDRFSAERPEGSISTLTIQRTEQRDSAMYRCASTLGGLAQETQYFGPGTRLLVL.

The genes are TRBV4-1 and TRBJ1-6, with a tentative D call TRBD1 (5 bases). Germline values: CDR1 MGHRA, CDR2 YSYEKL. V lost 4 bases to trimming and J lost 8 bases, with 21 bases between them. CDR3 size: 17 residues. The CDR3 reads CASSPADPRGWDSPLHF. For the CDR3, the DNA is TGCGCCAGCAGCCCCGCCGACCCCCGGGGCTGGGATTCACCCCTCCACTTT.

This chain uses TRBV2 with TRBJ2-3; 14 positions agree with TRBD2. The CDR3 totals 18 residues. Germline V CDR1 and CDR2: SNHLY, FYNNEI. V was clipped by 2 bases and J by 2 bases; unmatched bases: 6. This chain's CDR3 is CASSELGTSGGVTDTQYF. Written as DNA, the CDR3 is TGTGCCAGCAGTGAATTGGGGACTAGCGGGGGTGTCACAGATACGCAGTATTTT.

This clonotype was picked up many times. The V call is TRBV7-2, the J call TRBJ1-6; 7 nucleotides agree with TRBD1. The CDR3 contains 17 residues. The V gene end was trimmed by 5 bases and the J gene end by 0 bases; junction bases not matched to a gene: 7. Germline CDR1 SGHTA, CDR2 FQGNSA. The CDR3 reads CASSGRQGGSYNSPLHF. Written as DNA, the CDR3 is TGTGCCAGCAGCGGGCGACAGGGCGGCTCCTATAATTCACCCCTCCACTTT.

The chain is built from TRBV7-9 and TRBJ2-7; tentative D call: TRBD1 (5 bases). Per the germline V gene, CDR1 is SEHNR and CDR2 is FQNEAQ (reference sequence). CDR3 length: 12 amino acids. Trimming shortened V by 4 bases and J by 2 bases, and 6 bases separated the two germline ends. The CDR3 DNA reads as TGTGCCAGCAGCTCGGACACCTACGAGCAGTACTTC. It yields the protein CASSSDTYEQYF. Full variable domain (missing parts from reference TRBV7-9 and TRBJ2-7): DTGVSQNPRHKITKRGQNVTFRCDPISEHNRLYWYRQTLGQGPEFLTYFQNEAQLEKSRLLSDRFSAERPKGSFSTLEIQRTEQGDSAMYLCASSSDTYEQYFGPGTRLTVT.

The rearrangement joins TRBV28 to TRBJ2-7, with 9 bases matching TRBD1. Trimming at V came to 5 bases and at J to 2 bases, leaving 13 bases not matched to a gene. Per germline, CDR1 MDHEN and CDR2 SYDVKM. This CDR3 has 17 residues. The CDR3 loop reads CASSPRGQGRTPYEQYF. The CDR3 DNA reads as TGTGCCAGCAGTCCGAGAGGACAGGGGCGTACCCCCTACGAGCAGTACTTC.

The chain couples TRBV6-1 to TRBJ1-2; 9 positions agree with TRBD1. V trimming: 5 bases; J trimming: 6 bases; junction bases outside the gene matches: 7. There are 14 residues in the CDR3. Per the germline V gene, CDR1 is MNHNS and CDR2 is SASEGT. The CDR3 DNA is TGTGCCAGCAGTTCTGACAGGGGGAATGATGGCTACACCTTC. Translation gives CASSSDRGNDGYTF.